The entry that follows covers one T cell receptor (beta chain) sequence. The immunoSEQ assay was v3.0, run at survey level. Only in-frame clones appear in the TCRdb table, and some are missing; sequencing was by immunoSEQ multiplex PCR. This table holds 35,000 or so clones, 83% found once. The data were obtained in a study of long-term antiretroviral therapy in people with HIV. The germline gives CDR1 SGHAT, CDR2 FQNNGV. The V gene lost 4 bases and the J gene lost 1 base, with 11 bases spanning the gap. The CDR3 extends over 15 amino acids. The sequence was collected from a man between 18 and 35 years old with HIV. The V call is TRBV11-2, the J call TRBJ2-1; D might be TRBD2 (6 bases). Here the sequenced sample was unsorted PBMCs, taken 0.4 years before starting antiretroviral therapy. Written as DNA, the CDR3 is TGTGCCAGCAGCTCGCTAGCGTCGTCCTACAATGAGCAGTTCTTC. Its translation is CASSSLASSYNEQFF.